These 20 T cell receptor beta chains originate from one sample sequenced in a study of cytomegalovirus exposure and HLA in healthy donors. PCR primers comprised 60 Vbeta and 13 Jbeta primers. Assay: immunoSEQ multiplex PCR; the TCRdb copy retains only in-frame clones and omits some. The data show some 210,000 clones, 80% to 90% seen once. Sequences were obtained from PBMCs. The receptor set was obtained from a man younger than 45 in good health and CMV-seronegative.

The chain carries TRBV27 and TRBJ2-7, with 9 bases aligning to TRBD2. The CDR3 spans 14 residues. Germline CDR1 MNHEY, CDR2 SMNVEV (reference sequence). The ends lost 10 bases at V and 4 bases at J; junction bases unmatched: 11. The CDR3: CATFGGSGGYEQYF. As DNA, the CDR3 is TGTGCCACCTTCGGGGGTAGCGGGGGTTACGAGCAGTACTTC.

This clone was recorded a few times. V and J are TRBV6-1 and TRBJ2-2, with 11 nucleotides matching TRBD2. CDR1 and CDR2 from the germline V gene are MNHNS and SASEGT. CDR3 length: 15 residues. The V and J ends lost 11 bases and 5 bases, in that order; junction bases with no gene match: 10. CDR3 in DNA: TGTGCCGGACGCCTCGGGACTAGCGGAACCGGGGAGCTGTTTTTT. This translates into CAGRLGTSGTGELFF.

This chain links TRBV9 with TRBJ1-2; possibly TRBD1 for D (5 bases). The CDR3 is 13 residues long. The V and J ends lost 5 bases and 6 bases respectively, with 14 bases between them. The germline V gene has CDR1 SGDLS and CDR2 YYNGEE. The CDR3 loop reads CASSPGGMDGYTF. The CDR3 region has the DNA TGTGCCAGCAGTCCGGGGGGGATGGATGGCTACACCTTC.

The gene calls are TRBV28 and TRBJ2-5, with D possibly TRBD2 on 5 matching bases. The CDR3 has 13 residues. V lost 1 base and J 5 bases, leaving 8 bases between the germline ends. Germline V CDR1 and CDR2: MDHEN, SYDVKM. CDR3 DNA sequence: TGTGCCAGCAGTTTATCGGGAACGGAGACCCAGTACTTC. This codes for CASSLSGTETQYF.

The chain recombines TRBV14 with TRBJ2-5, with TRBD2 matching 10 bases. The CDR3 is made up of 15 amino acids. V lost 4 bases to trimming and J lost 3 bases; unmatched junction nucleotides: 5. CDR1 is SGHDN and CDR2 is FVKESK in the germline V gene. The CDR3 loop is CASSPRTSGEETQYF. In DNA, the CDR3 is TGTGCCAGCAGCCCGCGGACTAGCGGCGAAGAGACCCAGTACTTC.

V gene TRBV6-1 combines with J gene TRBJ2-5, with 7 bases matching TRBD2. V was pared by 5 bases and J by 1 base, with 4 bases of the junction left unmatched. CDR1 is MNHNS, CDR2 SASEGT, per germline. The length of the CDR3 is 14 residues. CDR3: CASSSGLVQETQYF. The CDR3 region has the DNA TGTGCCAGCAGTTCCGGACTAGTCCAAGAGACCCAGTACTTC.

This chain connects TRBV29-1 to TRBJ2-5, with D tentatively TRBD2 (5 bases). The length of the CDR3 is 13 residues. CDR1 is SQVTM and CDR2 is ANQGSEA in the germline V gene. Trimming left V 5 bases short and J 5 bases short, with 15 bases between. The DNA for the CDR3 is TGCAGCGTTTGGAGGACCGGGTGGGAGACCCAGTACTTC. Translated, it gives CSVWRTGWETQYF.

V usage is TRBV7-2 and J usage is TRBJ2-1; 9 nucleotides align to TRBD2. The germline V gene has CDR1 SGHTA and CDR2 FQGNSA. The CDR3 covers 15 residues. The junction had 8 bases not matched to a gene; V was cut back by 6 bases and J by 5 bases. The CDR3 region has the DNA TGTGCCAGCAGATATCAGCGGGAGGCCCACAATGAGCAGTTCTTC. This sequence encodes CASRYQREAHNEQFF. The whole variable domain, filled in from reference TRBV7-2 and TRBJ2-1, reads GAGVSQSPSNKVTEKGKDVELRCDPISGHTALYWYRQSLGQGLEFLIYFQGNSAPDKSGLPSDRFSAERTGGSVSTLTIQRTQQEDSAVYLCASRYQREAHNEQFFGPGTRLTVL.

The gene calls are TRBV28 and TRBJ1-1; the match to TRBD1 covers 10 bases. The CDR3 totals 15 residues. Germline V gene sequence: CDR1 MDHEN, CDR2 SYDVKM. V was pared by 5 bases and J by 4 bases, with 7 bases of the junction left unmatched. CDR3 DNA sequence: TGTGCCAGCAGTCTGGGACAGGGGTGGGGCACTGAAGCTTTCTTT. It encodes CASSLGQGWGTEAFF.

A remark on this clone: In the same sample, other DNA sequences code for this CDR3. The chain combines TRBV7-6 with TRBJ1-2; D perhaps matches TRBD1 (6 bases). CDR3 length: 14 residues. V dropped 2 bases and J dropped 7 bases, with 14 bases sitting between them. Germline loops: CDR1 SGHVS, CDR2 FNYEAQ. This CDR3 reads CASSLRGASTGYTF. In DNA form, the CDR3 reads TGTGCCAGCAGCTTACGGGGGGCGTCGACTGGCTACACCTTC.

The rearrangement joins TRBV7-9 to TRBJ1-3; 8 bases fit TRBD1. CDR3 size: 15 residues. Germline V gene lookup returns CDR1 SEHNR and CDR2 FQNEAQ (reference sequence). V lost 4 bases, J lost 3 bases, and 5 bases stayed unmatched. CDR3 protein: CASSSPTGVGNTIYF. CDR3 bases: TGTGCCAGCAGCTCCCCGACAGGGGTTGGAAACACCATATATTTT.

This rearrangement joins TRBV2 to TRBJ2-5, with 7 nucleotides matching TRBD1. The germline CDR1 and CDR2 sequences are SNHLY and FYNNEI. The J segment lost 4 bases and the V segment lost 10 bases, leaving 12 bases of the junction unmatched. The CDR3 is 14 residues long. In nucleotides, the CDR3 is TGTGCCACCCTCGAGGACACAGGGGTAGAGACCCAGTACTTC. As protein: CATLEDTGVETQYF.

The chain combines TRBV5-1 with TRBJ1-1; unclear D gene. Germline CDR1 reads SGHRS; CDR2 reads YFSETQ. This CDR3 is built from 14 residues. V was cut by 0 bases and J by 5 bases, with 11 bases left in between. This chain's CDR3 is CASSLVVDTTEAFF. The DNA for the CDR3 is TGCGCCAGCAGCTTGGTAGTAGACACGACTGAAGCTTTCTTT.

The chain couples TRBV11-2 to TRBJ2-7; no definite D call. CDR1 is SGHAT and CDR2 is FQNNGV in the germline V gene. With 5 bases removed from V and 7 bases from J, the gap between germline ends came to 15 bases. CDR3 length: 13 amino acids. CDR3 region: CASSSVGVWEQYF. The CDR3 coding sequence is TGTGCCAGCAGCAGCGTTGGAGTCTGGGAGCAGTACTTC.

V gene TRBV7-9 combines with J gene TRBJ2-1; tentatively, D is TRBD2 (6 bases). The CDR3 is 12 amino acids. Germline lookup yields CDR1 SEHNR and CDR2 FQNEAQ (reference sequence). Deletions cut 3 bases from V and 7 bases from J, with 7 bases between. The DNA of the CDR3 is TGTGCCAGCAGCTTGGAGGGAAATGAGCAGTTCTTC. Protein: CASSLEGNEQFF.

This rearrangement joins TRBV5-1 to TRBJ2-1; D may be TRBD2 (5 bases). Trimming removed 0 bases from V and 0 bases from J, with 13 bases in between. Germline V gives CDR1 SGHRS, CDR2 YFSETQ. This CDR3 is 17 amino acids long. The CDR3 is CASSLVASRSSYNEQFF. The CDR3 bases are TGCGCCAGCAGCTTGGTTGCTAGCCGGAGCTCCTACAATGAGCAGTTCTTC.

The V and J genes are TRBV4-2 and TRBJ1-1; TRBD1 aligns across 10 bases. CDR1 is LGHNA, CDR2 YNFKEQ, per germline. This CDR3 spans 16 amino acids. Trimming at V came to 1 base and at J to 3 bases, leaving 5 bases not matched to a gene. CDR3: CASSQGTGGKDTEAFF. The CDR3 nucleotides are TGTGCCAGCAGCCAAGGGACAGGGGGGAAGGACACTGAAGCTTTCTTT.

This chain joins TRBV5-1 and TRBJ2-5; D possibly corresponds to TRBD2 (5 bases). CDR3 length: 16 amino acids. CDR1 is SGHRS, CDR2 YFSETQ, per germline. V lost 0 bases to trimming and J lost 5 bases, with 17 bases between them. In DNA form, the CDR3 reads TGCGCCAGCAGCTTGGCCATGAAGAGGGATGGGGAGACCCAGTACTTC. Translation: CASSLAMKRDGETQYF.

The rearrangement links TRBV25-1 to TRBJ2-1, with 10 bases lining up with TRBD2. Germline CDR1 MGHDK, CDR2 SYGVNS. The CDR3 length is 17 residues. After removal of 0 bases from V and 9 bases from J, the junction contained 11 bases not matched to a gene. CDR3 sequence (DNA): TGTGCCAGCAGTGAATACGGAGGCAGCGGGGGGGTCGGTGAGCAGTTCTTC. This codes for CASSEYGGSGGVGEQFF.

V and J are TRBV18 and TRBJ2-1, with D maybe TRBD2 (6 bases). CDR3 size: 13 residues. The V gene lost 5 bases and the J gene lost 7 bases, with 12 bases spanning the gap. The germline V gene has CDR1 KGHSH and CDR2 LQKENI. CDR3 DNA sequence: TGTGCCAGCTCAATTCTGGGGAGGAATGAGCAGTTCTTC. Amino acid sequence: CASSILGRNEQFF. The whole variable domain, remainder taken from reference TRBV18 and TRBJ2-1, is NAGVMQNPRHLVRRRGQEARLRCSPMKGHSHVYWYRQLPEEGLKFMVYLQKENIIDESGMPKERFSAEFPKEGPSILRIQQVVRGDSAAYFCASSILGRNEQFFGPGTRLTVL.